These 14 T cell receptor beta chains came from one sample sequenced in a study of CD8 T cells in Susac syndrome. Random-hexamer reverse transcription was applied to roughly 0.5 to 1 ug RNA. TCRdb reprocessed the immunoSEQ multiplex PCR reads with MiXCR, giving one entry per CDR3 protein. Of 200,000 or so distinct CDR3 sequences listed, 95% were seen once; the top ten hold approximately 0.15%. The sample was CD8+ T cells from PBMCs. These TCRs come from a human donor with Susac syndrome.

The CDR3 spells CSASNPGLAWDEQFF. CDR3 DNA: TGCAGTGCTAGCAACCCGGGACTAGCGTGGGATGAGCAGTTCTTC. The J gene is TRBJ2-1, the V gene TRBV20-1; 10 positions match TRBD2. V shed 3 bases, J shed 8 bases, and the junction held 10 bases outside the gene matches. The CDR3 is 15 amino acids. Germline V CDR1 and CDR2: DFQATT, SNEGSKA (reference sequence).

V is TRBV20-1 and J is TRBJ1-5, with a weak D call TRBD1 (5 bases). From germline, CDR1 is DFQATT and CDR2 SNEGSKA (reference sequence). V was trimmed by 0 bases and J by 0 bases, leaving 12 bases between them. The CDR3 length is 16 residues. Here the CDR3 DNA reads TGCAGTGCTAGAGACCGGGGGGACTATAGCAATCAGCCCCAGCATTTT. Its translation: CSARDRGDYSNQPQHF.

The chain uses TRBV7-2 and TRBJ2-3, with 10 bases that match TRBD2. Trimming at V came to 4 bases and at J to 3 bases, leaving 7 bases not matched to a gene. Germline V gene lookup returns CDR1 SGHTA and CDR2 FQGNSA. The CDR3 is 16 amino acids. The CDR3 DNA follows: TGTGCCAGCAGCTCCCCTTGGACTAGCGGAACAGATACGCAGTATTTT. This sequence encodes CASSSPWTSGTDTQYF.

This clonotype was counted a single time. V is TRBV27 and J is TRBJ1-4, with D possibly matching TRBD1 (6 bases). Germline lookup yields CDR1 MNHEY and CDR2 SMNVEV (reference sequence). The CDR3 contains 14 residues. Trimming took 5 bases from V and 4 from J, leaving 11 bases between them. The DNA of the CDR3 is TGTGCCAGCAGTCCAACAGGGTTTAATGAAAAACTGTTTTTT. It is translated as CASSPTGFNEKLFF.

This chain links TRBV12-3 or TRBV12-4 with TRBJ2-7; possibly TRBD1 or TRBD2 for D (5 bases each). V lost 5 bases to trimming and J lost 4 bases, with 12 bases between them. The CDR3 sequence is 13 residues long. The CDR3 region has the DNA TGTGCCAGCAGTACAGGACTCAGGTACGAGCAGTACTTC. Translating gives CASSTGLRYEQYF.

This clonotype was detected a few times. V usage is TRBV25-1 and J usage is TRBJ1-1, with D hard to call. The CDR3 totals 12 residues. Deletions cut 3 bases from V and 0 bases from J, with 2 bases between. Germline CDR1 and CDR2: MGHDK and SYGVNS. The CDR3, as DNA: TGTGCCAGCAGTGACATGAACACTGAAGCTTTCTTT. This translates into CASSDMNTEAFF.

The chain uses TRBV7-2 and TRBJ2-3; D might be TRBD2 (5 bases). V gave up 5 bases and J gave up 1 base, with 13 bases separating them. The CDR3 length is 15 residues. Germline CDR1 reads SGHTA; CDR2 reads FQGNSA. Here the CDR3 reads CASSPSWFGTDTQYF. The CDR3, as DNA: TGTGCCAGCAGCCCTAGCTGGTTTGGCACAGATACGCAGTATTTT.

The V and J genes are TRBV2 and TRBJ1-1; 10 nucleotides line up with TRBD1. CDR3 length: 14 amino acids. The germline V gene has CDR1 SNHLY and CDR2 FYNNEI. V gave up 7 bases and J gave up 1 base; unmatched junction bases: 3. CDR3 residues: CASNRDRGNTEAFF. For the CDR3, the DNA is TGTGCCAGCAACAGGGACAGGGGGAACACTGAAGCTTTCTTT.

This chain joins TRBV7-9 and TRBJ1-2, with D unresolved. The length of the CDR3 is 15 residues. Between the trimmed V and J ends, which lost 1 base and 5 bases, there was a span of 14 bases. Germline CDR1 and CDR2: SEHNR and FQNEAQ (reference sequence). CDR3 loop: CASSLVLRQRYGYTF. The CDR3 nucleotides read TGTGCCAGCAGCTTAGTTCTTAGGCAGCGGTATGGCTACACCTTC.

This chain connects TRBV19 to TRBJ1-4; D possibly corresponds to TRBD1 (5 bases). The germline gives CDR1 LNHDA, CDR2 SQIVND (reference sequence). V dropped 4 bases and J dropped 6 bases, with 12 bases sitting between them. The CDR3 is 14 amino acids. The CDR3 DNA follows: TGTGCCAGTAGTAAGGCGGGGGAGGATGAAAAACTGTTTTTT. Amino acid sequence: CASSKAGEDEKLFF.

The V and J genes are TRBV6-5 and TRBJ2-1; perhaps TRBD2 as D (6 bases). This CDR3 contains 14 residues. The V and J ends lost 8 bases and 7 bases respectively, with 18 bases between them. Germline CDR1 and CDR2: MNHEY and SVGAGI. The CDR3 DNA sequence: TGTGCCAGCCCTTGTCCAGGGACTGAGAATGAGCAGTTCTTC. Its protein is CASPCPGTENEQFF.

This clonotype was recorded only once. CDR3: CASHRDILQSSTDTQYF. As DNA, the CDR3 is TGCGCCAGCCACCGGGACATACTACAAAGTAGCACAGATACGCAGTATTTT. The gene calls are TRBV5-1 and TRBJ2-3; weak D call: TRBD1 (6 bases). V was cut by 7 bases and J by 0 bases, with 21 bases left in between. Germline values: CDR1 SGHRS, CDR2 YFSETQ. There are 17 residues in the CDR3.

This clonotype was counted a single time. The chain has TRBV6-2 or TRBV6-3 and TRBJ1-5; no clear D gene. This CDR3 has 13 residues. Germline V gene lookup returns CDR1 MNHEY and CDR2 SVGEGT. Trimming removed 1 base at V and 1 base at J, with 2 bases between. The CDR3 protein is CASSYYSNQPQHF. In DNA form, the CDR3 reads TGTGCCAGCAGTTACTACAGCAATCAGCCCCAGCATTTT.

The gene calls are TRBV6-6 and TRBJ1-1; weak D call: TRBD1 (5 bases). The V end lost 5 bases, the J end lost 4 bases, and 14 bases lay between the germline ends. This CDR3 is built from 14 residues. Germline CDR1 and CDR2: MNHNY and SVGAGI (reference sequence). DNA of the CDR3: TGTGCCAGCAGTAGGGGCCTCGGGGGCACTGAAGCTTTCTTT. Residues: CASSRGLGGTEAFF.